The 7 T cell receptor beta chains given below trace back to one sample, sequenced in a study of cytomegalovirus exposure and HLA in healthy donors. Use of 60 Vbeta and 13 Jbeta primers characterized the PCR. Clones were sequenced by immunoSEQ multiplex PCR, and TCRdb holds only the in-frame ones, with some missing. The profile covers approximately 150,000 clones, with 70% to 85% appearing a single time and around 4% taken by the ten largest. Sample: PBMCs. These receptors all stem from a man aged 35 to 55 in good health and CMV-seronegative.

A word on this clone: The same CDR3 is also encoded by other DNA sequences in this sample. The gene calls are TRBV4-1 and TRBJ1-3, with a weak D call TRBD1 (6 bases). V lost 4 bases and J lost 0, with 13 bases in between. CDR1 is MGHRA, CDR2 YSYEKL, per germline. This CDR3 is built from 16 residues. CDR3 in DNA: TGCGCCAGCAGCCCACCAGGGGCTAGCTCTGGAAACACCATATATTTT. As protein: CASSPPGASSGNTIYF.

CDR3 protein: CASSYGQGVFGYTF. CDR3 DNA: TGTGCCAGCAGCTATGGACAGGGGGTGTTTGGCTACACCTTC. This rearrangement joins TRBV7-8 to TRBJ1-2, with 10 bases lining up with TRBD1. Germline values: CDR1 SGHVS, CDR2 FQNEAQ. After removal of 4 bases from V and 7 bases from J, the junction contained 6 bases not matched to a gene. This CDR3 has 14 residues.

This chain uses TRBV4-1 with TRBJ2-2, with D possibly being TRBD2 (6 bases). The germline gives CDR1 MGHRA, CDR2 YSYEKL. The V end lost 1 base, the J end lost 7 bases, and 10 bases lay between the germline ends. The CDR3 totals 14 residues. CDR3 sequence: CASSQGGLGGELFF. Here the CDR3 DNA reads TGCGCCAGCAGCCAAGGGGGACTGGGCGGGGAGCTGTTTTTT.

The V and J genes are TRBV2 and TRBJ2-1; D possibly corresponds to TRBD1 (5 bases). This CDR3 has 14 amino acids. V shed 4 bases and J shed 10 bases, with 17 bases lying between them. Germline V gives CDR1 SNHLY, CDR2 FYNNEI. The CDR3 loop is CASSGVRGRGEQFF. CDR3 coding DNA: TGTGCCAGCAGTGGGGTTAGGGGTAGAGGAGAGCAGTTCTTC.

This clone was counted only a few times. CDR3 loop: CASRHGGEGNTIYF. The CDR3 bases are TGTGCCAGCAGACACGGGGGGGAAGGAAACACCATATATTTT. The rearrangement joins TRBV7-9 to TRBJ1-3; TRBD1 is a possible D gene (5 bases). Looked up from germline, CDR1 is SEHNR and CDR2 is FQNEAQ (reference sequence). Deletions cut 6 bases from V and 4 bases from J, with 13 bases between. The CDR3 runs to 14 residues. Full variable domain (rest looked up from reference TRBV7-9 and TRBJ1-3): DTGVSQNPRHKITKRGQNVTFRCDPISEHNRLYWYRQTLGQGPEFLTYFQNEAQLEKSRLLSDRFSAERPKGSFSTLEIQRTEQGDSAMYLCASRHGGEGNTIYFGEGSWLTVV.

CDR3 nucleotide sequence: TGTGCCAGCAGCTTAGGTTCACTCCCCCATGGTACGCAGTATTTT. Amino acid sequence: CASSLGSLPHGTQYF. The V gene is TRBV11-3, the J gene TRBJ2-3; unclear D gene. Germline CDR1 and CDR2: SGHNT and YENEEA. Trimming took off 1 base at V and 8 bases at J, with 16 bases between the two ends. This CDR3 has 15 amino acids.

The rearrangement uses TRBV6-6 and TRBJ1-4, with a weak D call TRBD1 (5 bases). CDR1 MNHNY and CDR2 SVGAGI come from the germline V gene (reference sequence). The V gene lost 6 bases and the J gene lost 12 bases, with 8 bases spanning the gap. The CDR3 runs to 10 residues. The CDR3 loop reads CASSGGELFF. The DNA for the CDR3 is TGTGCCAGCAGCGGGGGTGAACTGTTTTTT.